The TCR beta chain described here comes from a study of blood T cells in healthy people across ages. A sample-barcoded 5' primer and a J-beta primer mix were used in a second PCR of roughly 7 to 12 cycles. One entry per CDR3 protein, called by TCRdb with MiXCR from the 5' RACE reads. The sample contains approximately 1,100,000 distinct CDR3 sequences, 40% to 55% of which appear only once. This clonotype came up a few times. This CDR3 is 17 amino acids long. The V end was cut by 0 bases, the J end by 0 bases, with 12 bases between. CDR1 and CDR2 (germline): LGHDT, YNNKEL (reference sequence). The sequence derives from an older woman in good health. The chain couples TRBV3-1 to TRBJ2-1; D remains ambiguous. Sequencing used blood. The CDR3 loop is CASSQDLGYSSYNEQFF. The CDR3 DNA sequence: TGTGCCAGCAGCCAAGATCTCGGTTACAGCTCCTACAATGAGCAGTTCTTC.